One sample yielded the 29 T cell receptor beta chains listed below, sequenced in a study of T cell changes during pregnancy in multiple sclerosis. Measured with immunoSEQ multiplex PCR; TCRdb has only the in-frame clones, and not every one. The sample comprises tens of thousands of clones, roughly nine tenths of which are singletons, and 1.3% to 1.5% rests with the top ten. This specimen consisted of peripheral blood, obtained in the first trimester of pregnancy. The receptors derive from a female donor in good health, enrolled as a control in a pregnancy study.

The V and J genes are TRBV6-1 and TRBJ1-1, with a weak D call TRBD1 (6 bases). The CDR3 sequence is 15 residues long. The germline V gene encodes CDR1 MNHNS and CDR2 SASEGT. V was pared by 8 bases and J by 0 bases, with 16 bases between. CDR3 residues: CASFLFQGMNTEAFF. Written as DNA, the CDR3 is TGTGCCAGCTTCCTGTTTCAGGGGATGAACACTGAAGCTTTCTTT.

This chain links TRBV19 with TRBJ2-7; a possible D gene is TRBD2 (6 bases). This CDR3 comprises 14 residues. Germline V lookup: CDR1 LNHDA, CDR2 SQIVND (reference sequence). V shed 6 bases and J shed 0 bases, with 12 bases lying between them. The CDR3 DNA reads TGTGCCAGTAGATTAGCGGATAGCTCCTACGAGCAGTACTTC. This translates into CASRLADSSYEQYF.

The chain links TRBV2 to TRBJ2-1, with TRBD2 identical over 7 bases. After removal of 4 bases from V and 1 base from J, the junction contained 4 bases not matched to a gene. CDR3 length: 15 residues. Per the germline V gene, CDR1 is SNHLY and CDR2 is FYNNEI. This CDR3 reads CASSGAGVSYNEQFF. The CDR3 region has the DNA TGTGCCAGCAGTGGGGCGGGGGTGTCCTACAATGAGCAGTTCTTC.

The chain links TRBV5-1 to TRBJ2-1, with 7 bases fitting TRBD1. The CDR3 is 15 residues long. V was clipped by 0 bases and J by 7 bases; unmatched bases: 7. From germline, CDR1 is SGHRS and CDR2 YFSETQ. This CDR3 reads CASSLGQGSANEQFF. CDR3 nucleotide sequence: TGCGCCAGCAGCTTGGGACAGGGCAGCGCGAATGAGCAGTTCTTC.

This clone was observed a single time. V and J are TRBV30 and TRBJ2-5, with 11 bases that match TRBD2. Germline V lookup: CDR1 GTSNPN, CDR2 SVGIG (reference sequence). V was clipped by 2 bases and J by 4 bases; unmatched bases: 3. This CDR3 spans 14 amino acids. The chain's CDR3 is CAWSFGTSGETQYF. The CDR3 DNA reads TGTGCCTGGAGTTTCGGGACTAGCGGAGAGACCCAGTACTTC.

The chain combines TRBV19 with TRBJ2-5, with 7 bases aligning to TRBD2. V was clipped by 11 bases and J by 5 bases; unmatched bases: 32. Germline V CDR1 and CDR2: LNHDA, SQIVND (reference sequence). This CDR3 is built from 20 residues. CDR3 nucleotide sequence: TGTGCCTCCCAGTCAGGTCCCGTCCCGGGACCCCCCGGGGGGACGGAGACCCAGTACTTC. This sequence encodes CASQSGPVPGPPGGTETQYF.

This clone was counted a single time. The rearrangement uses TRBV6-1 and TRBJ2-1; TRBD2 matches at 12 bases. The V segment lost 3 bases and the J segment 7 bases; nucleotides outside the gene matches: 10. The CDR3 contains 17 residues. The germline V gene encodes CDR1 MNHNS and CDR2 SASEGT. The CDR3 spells CASSDRLAGVVLNEQFF. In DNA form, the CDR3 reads TGTGCCAGCAGTGACCGACTAGCGGGAGTTGTTTTGAATGAGCAGTTCTTC.

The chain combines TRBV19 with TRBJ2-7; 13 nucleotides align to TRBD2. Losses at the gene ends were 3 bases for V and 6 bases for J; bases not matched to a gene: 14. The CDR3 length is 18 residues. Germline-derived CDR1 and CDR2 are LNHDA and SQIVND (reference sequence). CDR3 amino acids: CASSMTSGGLTVPAEQYF. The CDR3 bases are TGTGCCAGTAGTATGACTAGCGGGGGGCTAACAGTCCCAGCCGAGCAGTACTTC.

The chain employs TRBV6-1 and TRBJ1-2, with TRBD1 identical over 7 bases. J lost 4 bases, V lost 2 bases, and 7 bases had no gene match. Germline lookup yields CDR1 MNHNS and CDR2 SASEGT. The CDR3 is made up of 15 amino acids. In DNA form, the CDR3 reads TGTGCCAGCAGTGAAACGGGACAGCTTCTCTATGGCTACACCTTC. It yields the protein CASSETGQLLYGYTF.

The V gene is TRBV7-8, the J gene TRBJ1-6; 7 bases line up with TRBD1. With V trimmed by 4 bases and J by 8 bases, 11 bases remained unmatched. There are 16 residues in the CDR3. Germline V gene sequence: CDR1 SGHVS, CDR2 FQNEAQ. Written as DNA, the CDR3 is TGTGCCAGCAGCTCCTCAACCTACAGGGGTGATTCACCCCTCCACTTT. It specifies CASSSSTYRGDSPLHF.

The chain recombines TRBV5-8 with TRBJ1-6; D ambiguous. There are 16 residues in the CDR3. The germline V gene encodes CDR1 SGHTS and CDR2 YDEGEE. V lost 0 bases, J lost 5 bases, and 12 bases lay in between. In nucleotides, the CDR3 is TGTGCCAGCAGCTTGGCGGCAGGATGGGATAATTCACCCCTCCACTTT. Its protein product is CASSLAAGWDNSPLHF.

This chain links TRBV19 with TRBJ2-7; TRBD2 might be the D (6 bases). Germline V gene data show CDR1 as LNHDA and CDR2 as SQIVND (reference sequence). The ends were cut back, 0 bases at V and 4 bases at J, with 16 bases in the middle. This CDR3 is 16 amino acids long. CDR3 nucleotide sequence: TGTGCCAGTAGTATAGATACCTCCGGGACTGGATACGAGCAGTACTTC. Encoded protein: CASSIDTSGTGYEQYF.

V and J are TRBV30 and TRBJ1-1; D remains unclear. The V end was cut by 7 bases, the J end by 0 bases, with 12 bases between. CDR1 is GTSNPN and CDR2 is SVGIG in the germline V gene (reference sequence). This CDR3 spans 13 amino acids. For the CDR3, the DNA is TGTGCCTCCCAATCGGACTTGAACACTGAAGCTTTCTTT. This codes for CASQSDLNTEAFF.

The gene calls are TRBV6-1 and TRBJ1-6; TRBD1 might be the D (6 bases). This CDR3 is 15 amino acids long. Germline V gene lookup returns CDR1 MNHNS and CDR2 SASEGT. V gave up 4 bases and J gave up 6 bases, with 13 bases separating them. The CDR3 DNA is TGTGCCAGCAGTGGGGGGGGGCAGATTAATTCACCCCTCCACTTT. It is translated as CASSGGGQINSPLHF.

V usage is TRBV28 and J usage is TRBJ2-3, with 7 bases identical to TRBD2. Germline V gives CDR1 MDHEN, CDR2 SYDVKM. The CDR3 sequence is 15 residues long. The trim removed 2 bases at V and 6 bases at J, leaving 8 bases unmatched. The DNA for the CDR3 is TGTGCCAGCAGTTTAGTAGGCGGGAGAAGGGATACGCAGTATTTT. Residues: CASSLVGGRRDTQYF.

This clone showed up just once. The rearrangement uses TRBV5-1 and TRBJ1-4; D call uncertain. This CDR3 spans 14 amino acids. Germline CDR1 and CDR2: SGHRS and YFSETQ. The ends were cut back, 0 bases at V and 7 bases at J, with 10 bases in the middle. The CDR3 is CASSLGGLGEKLFF. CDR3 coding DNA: TGCGCCAGCAGCTTGGGTGGACTTGGTGAAAAACTGTTTTTT.

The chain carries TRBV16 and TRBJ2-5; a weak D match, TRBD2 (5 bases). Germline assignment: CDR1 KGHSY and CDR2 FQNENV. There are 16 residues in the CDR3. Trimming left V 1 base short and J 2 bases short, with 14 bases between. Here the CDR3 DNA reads TGTGCCAGCAGCCAATGGTTTGGAGCGGTACAAGAGACCCAGTACTTC. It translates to CASSQWFGAVQETQYF.

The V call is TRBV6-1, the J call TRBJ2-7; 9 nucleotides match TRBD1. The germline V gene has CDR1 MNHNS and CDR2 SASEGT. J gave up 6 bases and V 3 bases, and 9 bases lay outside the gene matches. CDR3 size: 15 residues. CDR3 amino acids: CASSDLGQGRGEQYF. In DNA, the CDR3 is TGTGCCAGCAGTGACTTAGGACAGGGGAGAGGCGAGCAGTACTTC.

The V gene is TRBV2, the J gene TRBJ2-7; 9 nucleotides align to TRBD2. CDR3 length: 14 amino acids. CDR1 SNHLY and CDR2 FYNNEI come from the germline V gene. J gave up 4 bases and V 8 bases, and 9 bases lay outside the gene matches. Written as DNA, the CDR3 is TGTGCCAGCCGCAGGCTAGCGGGATCATACGAGCAGTACTTC. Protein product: CASRRLAGSYEQYF.

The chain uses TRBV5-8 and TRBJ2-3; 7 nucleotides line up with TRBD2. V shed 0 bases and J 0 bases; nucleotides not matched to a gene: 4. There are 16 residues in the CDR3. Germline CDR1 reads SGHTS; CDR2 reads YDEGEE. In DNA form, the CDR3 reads TGTGCCAGCAGCTTGGCTAGCGGATCTAGCACAGATACGCAGTATTTT. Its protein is CASSLASGSSTDTQYF.

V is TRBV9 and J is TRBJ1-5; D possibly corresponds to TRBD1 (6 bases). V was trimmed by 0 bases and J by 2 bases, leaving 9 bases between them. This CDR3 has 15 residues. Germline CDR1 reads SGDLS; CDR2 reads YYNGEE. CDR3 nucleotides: TGTGCCAGCAGCGTAGGCAAGGGGGGCAATCAGCCCCAGCATTTT. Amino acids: CASSVGKGGNQPQHF.

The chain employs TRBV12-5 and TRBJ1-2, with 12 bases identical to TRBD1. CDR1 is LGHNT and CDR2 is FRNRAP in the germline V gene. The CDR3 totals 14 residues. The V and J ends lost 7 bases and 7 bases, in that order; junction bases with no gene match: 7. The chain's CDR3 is CASARDRGHGGYTF. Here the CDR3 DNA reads TGTGCTAGTGCCCGGGACAGGGGGCATGGTGGCTACACCTTC.

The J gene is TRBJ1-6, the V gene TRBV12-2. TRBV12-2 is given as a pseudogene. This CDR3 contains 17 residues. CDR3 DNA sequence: TGTGCAAGTCGCATATTGACGGGAAGCTCCTATAATTCACCCCTCCACTTT. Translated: CASRILTGSSYNSPLHF.

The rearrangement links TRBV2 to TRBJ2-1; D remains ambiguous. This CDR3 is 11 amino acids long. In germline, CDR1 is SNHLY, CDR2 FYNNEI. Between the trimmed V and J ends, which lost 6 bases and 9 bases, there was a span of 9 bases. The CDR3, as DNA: TGTGCCAGCAGCCAACTTAGTGAGCAGTTCTTC. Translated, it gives CASSQLSEQFF. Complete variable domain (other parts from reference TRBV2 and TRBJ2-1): EPEVTQTPSHQVTQMGQEVILRCVPISNHLYFYWYRQILGQKVEFLVSFYNNEISEKSEIFDDQFSVERPDGSNFTLKIRSTKLEDSAMYFCASSQLSEQFFGPGTRLTVL.

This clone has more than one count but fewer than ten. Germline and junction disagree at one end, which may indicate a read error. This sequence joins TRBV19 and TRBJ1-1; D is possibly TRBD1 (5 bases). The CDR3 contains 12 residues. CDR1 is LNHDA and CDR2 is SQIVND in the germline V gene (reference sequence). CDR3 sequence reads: CASTSGNAEAFF. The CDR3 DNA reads TGTGCCAGTACGTCAGGGAACGCTGAAGCTTTCTTT.

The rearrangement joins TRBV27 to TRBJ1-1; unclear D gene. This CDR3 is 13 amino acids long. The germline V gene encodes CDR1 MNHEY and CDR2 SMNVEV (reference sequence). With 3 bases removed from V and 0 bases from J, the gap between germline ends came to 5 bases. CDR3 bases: TGTGCCAGCAGTTTTTTTATGAACACTGAAGCTTTCTTT. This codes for CASSFFMNTEAFF.

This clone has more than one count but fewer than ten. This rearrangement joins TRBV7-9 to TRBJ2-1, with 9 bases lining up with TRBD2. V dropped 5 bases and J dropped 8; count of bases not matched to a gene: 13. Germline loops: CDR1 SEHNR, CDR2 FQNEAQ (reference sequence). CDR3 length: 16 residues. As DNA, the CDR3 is TGTGCCAGCAGCCTGCCGTCGGGACTAGCATTGGATGAGCAGTTCTTC. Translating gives CASSLPSGLALDEQFF.

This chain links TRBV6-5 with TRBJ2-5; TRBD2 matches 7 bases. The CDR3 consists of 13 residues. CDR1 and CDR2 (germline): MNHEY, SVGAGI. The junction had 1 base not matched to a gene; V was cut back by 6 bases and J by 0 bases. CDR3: CASRRGDQETQYF. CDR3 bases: TGTGCCAGCAGACGGGGGGACCAAGAGACCCAGTACTTC.

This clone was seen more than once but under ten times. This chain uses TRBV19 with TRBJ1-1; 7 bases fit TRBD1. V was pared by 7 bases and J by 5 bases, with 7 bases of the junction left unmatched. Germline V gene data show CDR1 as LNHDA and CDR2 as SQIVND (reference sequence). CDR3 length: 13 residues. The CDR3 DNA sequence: TGTGCCAGTAATCCGACAGGGCGAACTGAAGCTTTCTTT. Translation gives CASNPTGRTEAFF.